This TCR beta chain was identified during a study of T cell changes during pregnancy in multiple sclerosis. Profiled with immunoSEQ multiplex PCR; TCRdb holds only in-frame clones, not every one. The sample lists 60,000 or so clones, 90% to 95% occurring once. Per the germline V gene, CDR1 is SGDLS and CDR2 is YYNGEE. V lost 0 bases, J lost 5 bases, and 13 bases stayed unmatched. The length of the CDR3 is 18 residues. The sample in question was peripheral blood, obtained before pregnancy. The TCR comes from a female donor with multiple sclerosis, enrolled in a pregnancy study. This chain links TRBV9 with TRBJ1-5; 8 bases are shared with TRBD1. CDR3: CASSVGAATGAQDQPQHF. The CDR3 nucleotides read TGTGCCAGCAGCGTAGGGGCAGCGACAGGGGCGCAGGATCAGCCCCAGCATTTT.